The 26 T cell receptor beta chains below all came from one sample that was sequenced in a study of patients and donors after allogeneic stem cell transplantation (dated by TCRdb to the early 2020s). To prepare the library, RT-PCR was applied. TCRdb names NextSeq 550 as the instrument used. TCRdb ran its own pipeline on the public reads, namely fastp trimming at Q25 and MiXCR clone calling, and kept in-frame beta chains. Records with the same CDR3 protein are collapsed into one entry carrying the most frequent genes and DNA. A total of about a million distinct CDR3 sequences appear in this sample, roughly 18% of them only once. The ten top clones hold about 6% of the sample. Sequencing was performed on blood, either unsorted or a sorted T cell fraction (not recorded which). The receptors were gathered from a human donor who was either an allogeneic HSCT recipient or a stem cell or donor lymphocyte infusion donor (not recorded which). It is not recorded whose cells these are; they may come from a transplant donor.

This clonotype was detected ten times or more. The chain employs TRBV12-3 or TRBV12-4 and TRBJ1-1, with TRBD1 as a possible D gene (6 bases). This CDR3 contains 13 residues. Trimming removed 2 bases from V and 5 bases from J, with 9 bases in between. CDR3 in DNA: TGTGCCAGCAGTTTATCTAGGGGGACTGAAGCTTTCTTT. It specifies CASSLSRGTEAFF.

This chain's CDR3 is CASSQVGRAGYTF. The CDR3 bases are TGCGCCAGCAGCCAAGTGGGGAGGGCGGGCTACACCTTC. The chain carries TRBV4-1 and TRBJ1-2; D unresolved. This CDR3 has 13 amino acids. With 1 base removed from V and 8 bases from J, the gap between germline ends came to 11 bases. Germline values: CDR1 MGHRA, CDR2 YSYEKL.

This clonotype occurred a few times. The rearrangement links TRBV5-1 to TRBJ2-7; no definite D call. The length of the CDR3 is 15 residues. The V end was cut by 0 bases, the J end by 4 bases, with 14 bases between. In germline, CDR1 is SGHRS, CDR2 YFSETQ. The CDR3 DNA is TGCGCCAGCAGCTTGGCCAGAGGTGCGCGGTACGAGCAGTACTTC. Translated: CASSLARGARYEQYF.

This clonotype was seen only a few times. The J gene is TRBJ1-6, the V gene TRBV4-2; 7 nucleotides line up with TRBD1. Trimming removed 0 bases from V and 7 bases from J; junction bases left unmatched: 3. Germline values: CDR1 LGHNA, CDR2 YNFKEQ. This CDR3 spans 15 amino acids. CDR3 region: CASSQETGTNSPLHF. The DNA of the CDR3 is TGTGCCAGCAGCCAAGAGACAGGGACGAATTCACCCCTCCACTTT.

The chain links TRBV6-2 or TRBV6-3 to TRBJ1-6, with 12 bases identical to TRBD1. The germline V gene encodes CDR1 MNHEY and CDR2 SVGEGT. CDR3 length: 17 amino acids. Trimming cost V 5 bases and J 9 bases; bases outside gene matches: 11. The CDR3, as DNA: TGTGCCAGCAGTAACCCGACCCCGGGACAGGGGGCTTCACCCCTCCACTTT. This gives the protein CASSNPTPGQGASPLHF.

A few counts support this clonotype. The rearrangement links TRBV4-3 to TRBJ2-2, with 7 bases that match TRBD1. The germline V gene encodes CDR1 LGHNA and CDR2 YSLEER. This CDR3 is 18 amino acids long. The ends lost 0 bases at V and 0 bases at J; junction bases unmatched: 7. CDR3 amino acids: CASSQETRDSANTGELFF. The CDR3 region has the DNA TGCGCCAGCAGCCAAGAGACCCGGGACAGCGCGAACACCGGGGAGCTGTTTTTT.

The chain links TRBV27 to TRBJ1-1, with TRBD1 as a possible D gene (6 bases). Trimming pared 6 bases from V and 2 bases from J, leaving 16 bases between. Germline V lookup: CDR1 MNHEY, CDR2 SMNVEV (reference sequence). The CDR3 spans 15 residues. The CDR3 coding sequence is TGTGCCAGCAGACATGACACAGGGTACAACACTGAAGCTTTCTTT. This sequence encodes CASRHDTGYNTEAFF.

This sequence joins TRBV9 and TRBJ1-2, with 7 bases aligning to TRBD1. The CDR3 loop spans 13 amino acids. Germline CDR1 is SGDLS and CDR2 is YYNGEE. The V gene end was trimmed by 0 bases and the J gene end by 8 bases; junction bases not matched to a gene: 4. CDR3 in amino acids: CASSVGQGNGYTF. The CDR3 coding sequence is TGTGCCAGCAGCGTAGGACAGGGTAACGGCTACACCTTC.

In its sample, this clonotype was seen many times. The rearrangement links TRBV4-2 to TRBJ2-2; tentatively, D is TRBD1 or TRBD2 (5 bases each). In germline, CDR1 is LGHNA, CDR2 YNFKEQ. V was pared by 4 bases and J by 0 bases, with 12 bases between. The length of the CDR3 is 16 residues. The CDR3 bases are TGTGCCAGCAGCCGACCGGGACCGTCGAACACCGGGGAGCTGTTTTTT. Its protein product is CASSRPGPSNTGELFF.

A few counts support this clonotype. A read error may produce the germline difference seen at one junction end. This sequence joins TRBV4-3 and TRBJ2-3, with 9 bases that match TRBD2. Germline loops: CDR1 LGHNA, CDR2 YSLEER. This CDR3 is 18 amino acids long. CDR3 loop: CASSEEIGGGGAGDTQYF. CDR3 bases: TGCGCCAGCAGCGAAGAGATTGGGGGCGGGGGGGCCGGAGATACGCAGTATTTT.

This chain uses TRBV20-1 with TRBJ2-2, with D unclear. Trimming removed 7 bases from V and 6 bases from J, with 12 bases in between. CDR1 and CDR2 (germline): DFQATT, SNEGSKA (reference sequence). The CDR3 runs 12 residues. The CDR3 DNA sequence: TGCAGTGTTACAAGTGTCCCCGGGGAGCTGTTTTTT. Its protein is CSVTSVPGELFF.

This clonotype has a handful of counts. This chain links TRBV7-2 with TRBJ2-1, with 8 bases aligning to TRBD2. The CDR3 runs to 16 residues. The J segment lost 2 bases and the V segment lost 5 bases, leaving 8 bases of the junction unmatched. Germline assignment: CDR1 SGHTA and CDR2 FQGNSA. CDR3 residues: CASSPSGSGAYNEQFF. DNA of the CDR3: TGTGCCAGCAGCCCAAGCGGGAGTGGGGCCTACAATGAGCAGTTCTTC. The complete variable domain, with remaining parts taken from reference TRBV7-2 and TRBJ2-1, reads GAGVSQSPSNKVTEKGKDVELRCDPISGHTALYWYRQSLGQGLEFLIYFQGNSAPDKSGLPSDRFSAERTGGSVSTLTIQRTQQEDSAVYLCASSPSGSGAYNEQFFGPGTRLTVL.

The chain uses TRBV9 and TRBJ2-1; possible D gene TRBD2, 8 bases. Germline CDR1 and CDR2: SGDLS and YYNGEE. V lost 0 bases and J lost 8, with 12 bases in between. The CDR3 sequence is 14 residues long. The CDR3 protein is CASSVDGRGHEQFF. In nucleotides, the CDR3 is TGTGCCAGCAGCGTAGACGGGAGGGGGCATGAGCAGTTCTTC.

This rearrangement joins TRBV5-1 to TRBJ2-7; possibly TRBD2 for D (5 bases). V shed 1 base and J shed 3 bases, with 11 bases lying between them. CDR1 and CDR2 (germline): SGHRS, YFSETQ. CDR3 length: 14 amino acids. CDR3 loop: CASSLIGRGYEQYF. For the CDR3, the DNA is TGCGCCAGCAGCTTGATAGGACGGGGCTACGAGCAGTACTTC.

The chain combines TRBV6-5 with TRBJ2-7, with D perhaps being TRBD1 or TRBD2 (6 bases each). The CDR3 contains 16 residues. The V gene's germline CDR1 is MNHEY and CDR2 SVGAGI. V lost 2 bases and J lost 0, with 14 bases in between. CDR3 in DNA: TGTGCCAGCAGTTACAAGGGGGGCTCCAGCTCCTACGAGCAGTACTTC. Its protein is CASSYKGGSSSYEQYF.

The J gene is TRBJ1-4, the V gene TRBV4-2; perhaps TRBD1 as D (5 bases). This CDR3 has 15 residues. V was pared by 0 bases and J by 8 bases, with 13 bases between. From germline, CDR1 is LGHNA and CDR2 YNFKEQ. CDR3 amino acids: CASSQDGGRDEKLFF. Written as DNA, the CDR3 is TGTGCCAGCAGCCAAGATGGTGGTAGGGACGAAAAACTGTTTTTT.

This clonotype was observed at least ten times. V is TRBV4-3 and J is TRBJ1-2, with D unclear. The V end was cut by 0 bases, the J end by 4 bases, with 9 bases between. Germline CDR1 reads LGHNA; CDR2 reads YSLEER. This CDR3 spans 14 amino acids. This CDR3 reads CASSQDPGSYGYTF. CDR3 DNA: TGCGCCAGCAGCCAAGATCCGGGGAGCTATGGCTACACCTTC.

This clonotype was picked up a small number of times. The chain employs TRBV12-3 or TRBV12-4 and TRBJ1-1; D is possibly TRBD1 (5 bases). The V gene lost 8 bases and the J gene lost 7 bases, with 14 bases spanning the gap. CDR3 length: 12 amino acids. CDR3 bases: TGTGCCAGCTCCTTCGGGGGATTTGAAGCTTTCTTT. This codes for CASSFGGFEAFF.

In this sample, this clonotype turned up a few times. The chain joins TRBV5-6 to TRBJ2-1; D tentatively reads TRBD1 or TRBD2 (5 bases each). This CDR3 is built from 14 residues. V was clipped by 9 bases and J by 7 bases, with 20 bases between them. Per germline, CDR1 SGHDT and CDR2 YYEEEE. CDR3 nucleotide sequence: TGTGCCAACACCCGGGGCCCTTTTGGAAATGAGCAGTTCTTC. Translation gives CANTRGPFGNEQFF.

This clonotype was counted only a few times. The chain combines TRBV18 with TRBJ2-1; D is undetermined. The CDR3 consists of 13 residues. Germline assignment: CDR1 KGHSH and CDR2 LQKENI. V dropped 3 bases and J dropped 9 bases, with 12 bases sitting between them. The CDR3 spells CASSPVAVGEQFF. The DNA of the CDR3 is TGTGCCAGCTCACCCGTAGCAGTGGGTGAGCAGTTCTTC.

This clonotype showed up just a few times. The V call is TRBV7-9, the J call TRBJ1-1, with 8 nucleotides matching TRBD1. Germline V gene lookup returns CDR1 SEHNR and CDR2 FQNEAQ (reference sequence). The V gene end was trimmed by 5 bases and the J gene end by 2 bases; junction bases not matched to a gene: 10. The CDR3 length is 16 residues. The CDR3 reads CASSQPSGQGNTEAFF. In DNA, the CDR3 is TGTGCCAGCAGCCAACCTTCCGGACAGGGAAACACTGAAGCTTTCTTT.

This chain joins TRBV7-2 and TRBJ1-3, with a tentative D call TRBD1 (5 bases). V lost 1 base and J lost 0, with 7 bases in between. This CDR3 is built from 15 residues. CDR1 and CDR2 (germline): SGHTA, FQGNSA. The CDR3 coding sequence is TGTGCCAGCAGCTTAGTGAGGGGCTCTGGAAACACCATATATTTT. This codes for CASSLVRGSGNTIYF.

This clonotype was seen a few times. The chain carries TRBV7-3 and TRBJ1-1; weak D call: TRBD1 (5 bases). The CDR3 loop spans 13 amino acids. Germline V gene sequence: CDR1 SGHTA, CDR2 FQGTGA. V dropped 2 bases and J dropped 10 bases, with 14 bases sitting between them. CDR3 protein: CASSLGAGNAAFF. The CDR3 bases are TGTGCCAGCAGCTTAGGGGCAGGGAACGCAGCTTTCTTT.

The gene calls are TRBV9 and TRBJ2-1; 7 bases agree with TRBD2. The CDR3 is 18 amino acids. Germline V gene lookup returns CDR1 SGDLS and CDR2 YYNGEE. J gave up 0 bases and V 0 bases, and 9 bases lay outside the gene matches. In DNA form, the CDR3 reads TGTGCCAGCAGCGTAGGATGGAAGCGGGGCGACTCCTACAATGAGCAGTTCTTC. Translated, it gives CASSVGWKRGDSYNEQFF.

This chain uses TRBV29-1 with TRBJ2-4; D uncertain. This CDR3 comprises 14 residues. V was shortened by 7 bases and J by 0 bases, with 13 bases between the two germline ends. Germline values: CDR1 SQVTM, CDR2 ANQGSEA. CDR3 sequence: CSAAADLAKNIQYF. The CDR3 nucleotides read TGCAGCGCCGCCGCTGATCTAGCCAAAAACATTCAGTACTTC.

The chain has TRBV5-1 and TRBJ2-3; D unresolved. Germline CDR1 SGHRS, CDR2 YFSETQ. Trimming cost V 4 bases and J 2 bases, with 11 bases left between them. CDR3 length equals 14 residues. The CDR3 nucleotides read TGCGCCAGCAGCCCCAGACGACTCACAGATACGCAGTATTTT. This encodes CASSPRRLTDTQYF. The variable domain in full, with the rest retrieved from reference TRBV5-1 and TRBJ2-3, is KAGVTQTPRYLIKTRGQQVTLSCSPISGHRSVSWYQQTPGQGLQFLFEYFSETQRNKGNFPGRFSGRQFSNSRSEMNVSTLELGDSALYLCASSPRRLTDTQYFGPGTRLTVL.